This passage covers 30 T cell receptor beta chains from one sample sequenced in a study of cytomegalovirus exposure and HLA in healthy donors. 60 Vbeta and 13 Jbeta primers were used in PCR. TCRdb's copy holds only in-frame clones and misses some; the assay was immunoSEQ multiplex PCR. The data show roughly 99,000 clones, 65% to 80% seen once. Sequencing used PBMCs. The receptors here all came from a male donor in good health and CMV-seronegative.

This chain links TRBV4-1 with TRBJ2-5, with 13 nucleotides matching TRBD2. The germline V gene encodes CDR1 MGHRA and CDR2 YSYEKL. The CDR3 is 18 amino acids. The V and J ends lost 1 base and 5 bases, in that order; junction bases with no gene match: 10. CDR3 protein: CASSQGLAGGRDRETQYF. DNA of the CDR3: TGCGCCAGCAGCCAAGGACTAGCGGGAGGTAGAGATAGGGAGACCCAGTACTTC.

The genes are TRBV7-9 and TRBJ2-7; D is undetermined. The CDR3 contains 11 residues. Germline V gene sequence: CDR1 SEHNR, CDR2 FQNEAQ (reference sequence). V lost 6 bases and J 0 bases, leaving 3 bases between the germline ends. Here the CDR3 reads CASRSSYEQYF. The CDR3 bases are TGTGCCAGCAGGAGCTCCTACGAGCAGTACTTC.

The chain has TRBV7-9 and TRBJ2-1, with a weak D call TRBD2 (5 bases). Germline V gives CDR1 SEHNR, CDR2 FQNEAQ (reference sequence). V lost 5 bases to trimming and J lost 5 bases, with 13 bases between them. The CDR3 sequence is 14 residues long. CDR3 residues: CASSRGLENNEQFF. In DNA form, the CDR3 reads TGTGCCAGCAGCCGTGGACTGGAAAACAATGAGCAGTTCTTC.

The V call is TRBV4-1, the J call TRBJ1-2; perhaps TRBD1 as D (5 bases). Trimming shortened V by 0 bases and J by 4 bases, and 15 bases separated the two germline ends. The CDR3 is 16 residues long. Germline-derived CDR1 and CDR2 are MGHRA and YSYEKL. The CDR3 region has the DNA TGCGCCAGCAGCCAAGAGGTTCAGGGCGGGGTCTATGGCTACACCTTC. Translated, it gives CASSQEVQGGVYGYTF.

The chain employs TRBV27 and TRBJ2-7, with D perhaps matching TRBD2 (5 bases). Per the germline V gene, CDR1 is MNHEY and CDR2 is SMNVEV (reference sequence). Trimming removed 5 bases at V and 6 bases at J, with 14 bases between. This CDR3 has 13 residues. The CDR3 region is CASSIGLLGEQYF. DNA for the CDR3: TGTGCCAGCAGTATAGGCTTACTAGGCGAGCAGTACTTC.

This clone has a handful of counts. The chain links TRBV6-4 to TRBJ2-1; 9 bases agree with TRBD2. After removal of 7 bases from V and 15 bases from J, the junction contained 10 bases not matched to a gene. The CDR3 contains 12 residues. Germline CDR1 is MRHNA and CDR2 is SNTAGT. This chain's CDR3 is CASTLAGSILFF. Here the CDR3 DNA reads TGTGCCAGCACTCTAGCGGGATCAATCCTGTTCTTC.

The chain employs TRBV6-7 and TRBJ2-7, with 7 bases that match TRBD1. Being an ORF, TRBV6-7 has a function that is uncertain. The CDR3 runs to 11 residues. V lost 7 bases to trimming and J lost 5 bases; unmatched junction nucleotides: 2. CDR3 sequence (DNA): TGTGCCAGCAACAGGGGACACGAGCAGTACTTC. Translation gives CASNRGHEQYF.

This clone was found a few times. One end of the junction fails to match germline, which may point to a read error. The J gene is TRBJ1-4, the V gene TRBV2; D might be TRBD1 (6 bases). The CDR3 covers 15 residues. Germline values: CDR1 SNHLY, CDR2 FYNNEI. CDR3 nucleotide sequence: TGTGCCAGCATTGAAGGGGGGGCAACTAATGAAAAACTGTTTTTT. It is translated as CASIEGGATNEKLFF.

The chain has TRBV5-6 and TRBJ2-5; 11 nucleotides align to TRBD1. J was trimmed by 3 bases and V by 3 bases; bases with no gene match: 7. The germline V gene encodes CDR1 SGHDT and CDR2 YYEEEE. The CDR3 loop spans 16 amino acids. The CDR3 loop is CASSSERTGGEETQYF. As DNA, the CDR3 is TGTGCCAGCAGCTCCGAACGGACAGGGGGCGAAGAGACCCAGTACTTC.

This clone has a handful of counts. The J gene is TRBJ2-3, the V gene TRBV6-5, with 9 bases that match TRBD1. V dropped 8 bases and J dropped 6; count of bases not matched to a gene: 9. This CDR3 has 14 residues. The germline V gene has CDR1 MNHEY and CDR2 SVGAGI. The CDR3 sequence: CASGPGTGLDTQYF. The CDR3 coding sequence is TGTGCCAGCGGGCCGGGGACAGGGTTGGATACGCAGTATTTT.

The CDR3 protein is CASSLGFLRRNTGELFF. The CDR3 bases are TGTGCCAGCAGCTTGGGGTTCTTGCGGAGGAACACCGGGGAGCTGTTTTTT. The chain uses TRBV5-8 and TRBJ2-2, with D uncertain. With 0 bases removed from V and 1 base from J, the gap between germline ends came to 13 bases. There are 17 residues in the CDR3. Per germline, CDR1 SGHTS and CDR2 YDEGEE. Filled out from reference TRBV5-8 and TRBJ2-2, the complete variable domain reads EAGVTQSPTHLIKTRGQQATLRCSPISGHTSVYWYQQALGLGLQFLLWYDEGEERNRGNFPPRFSGRQFPNYSSELNVNALELEDSALYLCASSLGFLRRNTGELFFGEGSRLTVL.

This rearrangement joins TRBV6-6 to TRBJ1-2; TRBD1 might be the D (5 bases). With 8 bases removed from V and 2 bases from J, the gap between germline ends came to 9 bases. Germline V CDR1 and CDR2: MNHNY, SVGAGI (reference sequence). This CDR3 spans 12 amino acids. This chain's CDR3 is CASQDRNYGYTF. The CDR3 DNA sequence: TGTGCCAGCCAAGACAGAAACTATGGCTACACCTTC.

The V and J genes are TRBV19 and TRBJ2-7, with 12 bases that match TRBD2. The CDR3 is 15 residues long. Losses at the gene ends were 6 bases for V and 5 bases for J; bases not matched to a gene: 8. CDR1 and CDR2 from the germline V gene are LNHDA and SQIVND (reference sequence). DNA of the CDR3: TGTGCCAGTAGCCCGACTAGCGGGAGCCCTCACGAGCAGTACTTC. Amino acids: CASSPTSGSPHEQYF.

V is TRBV4-1 and J is TRBJ2-7; 7 nucleotides align to TRBD2. The CDR3 totals 16 residues. The trim removed 0 bases at V and 2 bases at J, leaving 7 bases unmatched. The germline V gene encodes CDR1 MGHRA and CDR2 YSYEKL. CDR3 DNA: TGCGCCAGCAGCCAAGATCGGGAGGAGCCCGCCTACGAGCAGTACTTC. Its translation: CASSQDREEPAYEQYF.

The chain uses TRBV6-5 and TRBJ2-5, with a weak D call TRBD1 (5 bases). The DNA end favors TRBJ2-7, so the J call may be wrong. The CDR3 consists of 14 residues. Looked up from germline, CDR1 is MNHEY and CDR2 is SVGAGI. The CDR3 region is CASRNDRYAYEQYF. For the CDR3, the DNA is TGTGCCAGCAGAAATGACAGATACGCCTACGAGCAGTACTTC.

This clone was picked up a small number of times. The rearrangement joins TRBV9 to TRBJ2-1; the match to TRBD1 covers 8 bases. V gave up 3 bases and J gave up 7 bases; unmatched junction bases: 12. The CDR3 length is 16 residues. CDR1 SGDLS and CDR2 YYNGEE come from the germline V gene. The CDR3 protein is CASSASQGVYGNEQFF. The DNA of the CDR3 is TGTGCCAGCAGCGCCTCACAGGGGGTTTATGGTAATGAGCAGTTCTTC.

The chain recombines TRBV28 with TRBJ2-2; the D is unclear. This CDR3 has 13 amino acids. Germline V gene sequence: CDR1 MDHEN, CDR2 SYDVKM. V was pared by 6 bases and J by 3 bases, with 8 bases between. As DNA, the CDR3 is TGTGCCAGCAGAACCCGGGACACCGGGGAGCTGTTTTTT. It is translated as CASRTRDTGELFF.

The V gene is TRBV5-4, the J gene TRBJ2-7, with 11 bases lining up with TRBD2. V dropped 4 bases and J dropped 2; count of bases not matched to a gene: 5. CDR1 SGHNT and CDR2 YYREEE come from the germline V gene (reference sequence). This CDR3 spans 15 amino acids. In DNA form, the CDR3 reads TGTGCCAGCAGCCCGGGACTAGCGGACACCTACGAGCAGTACTTC. Translation gives CASSPGLADTYEQYF.

This rearrangement joins TRBV5-1 to TRBJ2-5; 12 nucleotides line up with TRBD2. The CDR3 runs 16 residues. J was trimmed by 5 bases and V by 0 bases; bases with no gene match: 5. Germline CDR1 reads SGHRS; CDR2 reads YFSETQ. For the CDR3, the DNA is TGCGCCAGCAGCTTGGTACTAGCGGGAGGTTCTGAGACCCAGTACTTC. This gives the protein CASSLVLAGGSETQYF. Supplemented by reference TRBV5-1 and TRBJ2-5, the full variable domain reads KAGVTQTPRYLIKTRGQQVTLSCSPISGHRSVSWYQQTPGQGLQFLFEYFSETQRNKGNFPGRFSGRQFSNSRSEMNVSTLELGDSALYLCASSLVLAGGSETQYFGPGTRLLVL.

The V call is TRBV7-3, the J call TRBJ1-1; possibly TRBD1 for D (6 bases). Trimming pared 2 bases from V and 1 base from J, leaving 17 bases between. The V gene's germline CDR1 is SGHTA and CDR2 FQGTGA. CDR3 length: 17 amino acids. The DNA of the CDR3 is TGTGCCAGCAGCTTAGCTGATGGACAGCTAAAGAACACTGAAGCTTTCTTT. It translates to CASSLADGQLKNTEAFF.

This clone was picked up a small number of times. This chain links TRBV7-9 with TRBJ2-7, with D unresolved. The V gene lost 3 bases and the J gene lost 2 bases, with 2 bases spanning the gap. This CDR3 has 11 residues. Germline values: CDR1 SEHNR, CDR2 FQNEAQ (reference sequence). The DNA of the CDR3 is TGTGCCAGCAGCTTCACCTACGAGCAGTACTTC. Protein: CASSFTYEQYF. The full variable domain, completed using reference TRBV7-9 and TRBJ2-7, is DTGVSQNPRHKITKRGQNVTFRCDPISEHNRLYWYRQTLGQGPEFLTYFQNEAQLEKSRLLSDRFSAERPKGSFSTLEIQRTEQGDSAMYLCASSFTYEQYFGPGTRLTVT.

V is TRBV4-2 and J is TRBJ2-7, with no clear D. Germline lookup yields CDR1 LGHNA and CDR2 YNFKEQ. The CDR3 covers 13 residues. V gave up 0 bases and J gave up 5 bases, with 8 bases separating them. The CDR3, as DNA: TGTGCCAGCAGCCAAGATCGAGGCGACGAGCAGTACTTC. As protein: CASSQDRGDEQYF.

The chain combines TRBV11-2 with TRBJ2-7, with D possibly TRBD1 on 6 matching bases. CDR1 SGHAT and CDR2 FQNNGV come from the germline V gene. Trimming took 0 bases from V and 7 from J, leaving 19 bases between them. The CDR3 is made up of 16 amino acids. The DNA of the CDR3 is TGTGCCAGCAGCTTAGATGGGGGCAGGACCAATGAAGAGCAGTACTTC. Residues: CASSLDGGRTNEEQYF.

The rearrangement links TRBV2 to TRBJ2-1, with D maybe TRBD2 (5 bases). V lost 5 bases to trimming and J lost 8 bases, with 13 bases between them. Germline lookup yields CDR1 SNHLY and CDR2 FYNNEI. This CDR3 has 13 amino acids. The CDR3 here is CASSPSGRDEQFF. As DNA, the CDR3 is TGTGCCAGCAGTCCCAGCGGAAGAGATGAGCAGTTCTTC.

V is TRBV18 and J is TRBJ1-5, with D perhaps TRBD1 (6 bases). This CDR3 spans 16 amino acids. V was clipped by 3 bases and J by 2 bases, with 14 bases between them. Germline CDR1 and CDR2: KGHSH and LQKENI. CDR3 residues: CASSPPGGQGNQPQHF. The CDR3 DNA reads as TGTGCCAGCTCACCCCCGGGGGGGCAAGGCAATCAGCCCCAGCATTTT.

The DNA for the CDR3 is TGTGCCAGCAGCCAAGGGGCCGGGACAGGTGCCGACGAGCAGTACTTC. As protein: CASSQGAGTGADEQYF. This chain links TRBV4-2 with TRBJ2-7; 8 nucleotides line up with TRBD1. CDR3 length equals 16 residues. The V gene end was trimmed by 1 base and the J gene end by 5 bases; junction bases not matched to a gene: 10. Germline V lookup: CDR1 LGHNA, CDR2 YNFKEQ.

The V gene is TRBV5-6, the J gene TRBJ2-4; D gene uncertain. The ends were cut back, 0 bases at V and 0 bases at J, with 7 bases in the middle. Germline assignment: CDR1 SGHDT and CDR2 YYEEEE. CDR3 size: 15 residues. CDR3 bases: TGTGCCAGCAGCTTGGGAGTCCAAGCCAAAAACATTCAGTACTTC. It encodes CASSLGVQAKNIQYF.

As DNA, the CDR3 is TGCGCCAGCAGTGAGTCGGGCGGGAGGGCCTACAATGAGCAGTTCTTC. Translated, it gives CASSESGGRAYNEQFF. The V call is TRBV10-2, the J call TRBJ2-1; 9 bases map to TRBD2. J was trimmed by 2 bases and V by 0 bases; bases with no gene match: 2. The CDR3 runs 16 residues. Germline values: CDR1 WSHSY, CDR2 SAAADI.

A few counts support this clone. The chain is built from TRBV2 and TRBJ2-1, with D unresolved. Germline V gene sequence: CDR1 SNHLY, CDR2 FYNNEI. The length of the CDR3 is 13 residues. V lost 2 bases to trimming and J lost 9 bases, with 11 bases between them. CDR3 coding DNA: TGTGCCAGCAGTGAACCCTTCCTCCTTGAGCAGTTCTTC. Translating gives CASSEPFLLEQFF.

In nucleotides, the CDR3 is TGCGCCAGCAGCTTGGTTAGCGGGAGCGGCGGGGAGCTGTTTTTT. Amino acids: CASSLVSGSGGELFF. The J gene is TRBJ2-2, the V gene TRBV5-1; 9 nucleotides line up with TRBD2. J gave up 7 bases and V 0 bases, and 4 bases lay outside the gene matches. The V gene's germline CDR1 is SGHRS and CDR2 YFSETQ. This CDR3 contains 15 residues.